These 11 T cell receptor beta chains were sequenced from one sample in a study of T cell repertoires in cytomegalovirus infection. TCRdb fed the reads into MiXCR, producing one record per CDR3 protein. The profile shows under 600,000 distinct CDR3 sequences, more than 15% of them singletons. Sequenced sample: CD8+ T cells from PBMCs. The receptors were sampled from a human donor in good health (CMV status not recorded). Some clones in this sample may be carry-over from other donors' samples.

This clonotype appeared many times. The chain recombines TRBV6-5 with TRBJ2-7, with D tentatively TRBD1 (6 bases). The CDR3 is 13 amino acids. The germline V and J ends were trimmed by 6 bases and 2 bases, with 11 bases remaining between them. CDR1 and CDR2 (germline): MNHEY, SVGAGI. CDR3 nucleotides: TGTGCCAGCAGCCCGGACAGAGCCTACGAGCAGTACTTC. Protein product: CASSPDRAYEQYF.

This clonotype was counted ten times or more. The rearrangement links TRBV11-2 to TRBJ2-7; 10 bases match TRBD1. The trim removed 4 bases at V and 5 bases at J, leaving 5 bases unmatched. The CDR3 consists of 14 residues. The germline V gene encodes CDR1 SGHAT and CDR2 FQNNGV. The CDR3, as DNA: TGTGCCAGCAGCTGGGGACAGGGGAGGGACGAGCAGTACTTC. As protein: CASSWGQGRDEQYF.

To note about this clonotype: A much larger clonotype is one base distant, so this may be a read error. The rearrangement links TRBV24-1 to TRBJ1-3; no firm D call. Per germline, CDR1 KGHDR and CDR2 SFDVKD. The V end was cut by 5 bases, the J end by 3 bases, with 10 bases between. The CDR3 covers 14 residues. The CDR3 DNA follows: TGTGCCACCAGTGGGCATGGGGTTGGAAACACCATATATTTT. Encoded protein: CATSGHGVGNTIYF.

This clonotype was detected only a few times. The CDR3 reads CASSITGALYNEQFF. DNA for the CDR3: TGTGCCAGCAGTATCACCGGGGCCCTTTACAATGAGCAGTTCTTC. This chain joins TRBV28 and TRBJ2-1; D is perhaps TRBD1 or TRBD2 (5 bases each). V was clipped by 5 bases and J by 4 bases, with 15 bases between them. The CDR3 is made up of 15 amino acids. Germline V lookup: CDR1 MDHEN, CDR2 SYDVKM. Together with reference TRBV28 and TRBJ2-1, the CDR3 gives the full variable domain: DVKVTQSSRYLVKRTGEKVFLECVQDMDHENMFWYRQDPGLGLRLIYFSYDVKMKEKGDIPEGYSVSREKKERFSLILESASTNQTSMYLCASSITGALYNEQFFGPGTRLTVL.

This clonotype appeared a single time. The J gene is TRBJ2-1, the V gene TRBV9, with no clear D. Between the trimmed V and J ends, which lost 0 bases and 1 base, there was a span of 8 bases. Germline CDR1 is SGDLS and CDR2 is YYNGEE. CDR3 size: 15 residues. The CDR3: CASSVAGNSYNEQFF. The CDR3 DNA reads TGTGCCAGCAGCGTAGCGGGCAATTCCTACAATGAGCAGTTCTTC.

This chain uses TRBV6-1 with TRBJ1-1, with D possibly being TRBD1 (5 bases). V was clipped by 0 bases and J by 3 bases, with 17 bases between them. From germline, CDR1 is MNHNS and CDR2 SASEGT. The CDR3 is 17 amino acids. CDR3 loop: CASSEAGANLGDTEAFF. DNA of the CDR3: TGTGCCAGCAGTGAAGCTGGGGCCAACCTGGGGGACACTGAAGCTTTCTTT.

This clonotype was seen more than once but under ten times. The chain joins TRBV27 to TRBJ2-1; a possible D gene is TRBD1 (6 bases). The CDR3 length is 14 residues. Germline V gene data show CDR1 as MNHEY and CDR2 as SMNVEV (reference sequence). The ends were cut back, 6 bases at V and 8 bases at J, with 17 bases in the middle. CDR3 nucleotide sequence: TGTGCCAGCAGGGGGGCACTTGGGGGCGATGAGCAGTTCTTC. It codes for CASRGALGGDEQFF.

The V and J genes are TRBV28 and TRBJ2-2; 8 nucleotides align to TRBD2. The CDR3 has 12 residues. The ends lost 7 bases at V and 7 bases at J; junction bases unmatched: 2. Germline V gene lookup returns CDR1 MDHEN and CDR2 SYDVKM. The CDR3 sequence is CASTGGGGELFF. DNA for the CDR3: TGTGCCAGCACCGGGGGGGGCGGGGAGCTGTTTTTT.

This clonotype has just a few counts. The chain has TRBV19 and TRBJ2-3; D call uncertain. V lost 3 bases, J lost 2 bases, and 12 bases lay in between. The germline V gene has CDR1 LNHDA and CDR2 SQIVND (reference sequence). This CDR3 is built from 15 residues. CDR3 amino acids: CASSIRALNTDTQYF. The CDR3 region has the DNA TGTGCCAGTAGTATTCGGGCGCTGAACACAGATACGCAGTATTTT.

The V call is TRBV9, the J call TRBJ2-7; 8 bases agree with TRBD2. Unmatched junction bases numbered 6, after V lost 3 bases and J lost 1 base. The CDR3 spans 15 residues. CDR1 SGDLS and CDR2 YYNGEE come from the germline V gene. The CDR3 DNA is TGTGCCAGCAGCGCATCACTAGCGGATTCCTACGAGCAGTACTTC. Translating gives CASSASLADSYEQYF.

J is TRBJ2-1 and V is TRBV4-1, with no clear D. Between the trimmed V and J ends, which lost 0 bases and 7 bases, there was a span of 10 bases. This CDR3 comprises 14 residues. Per germline, CDR1 MGHRA and CDR2 YSYEKL. Here the CDR3 reads CASSQEPQANEQFF. The CDR3 region has the DNA TGCGCCAGCAGCCAAGAACCCCAGGCAAATGAGCAGTTCTTC.